The next 9 T cell receptor beta chains were all read from a single sample in a study of blood T cells in healthy people across ages. A second PCR, run for about 7 to 11 cycles, used a sample-barcoded 5' primer plus a J-beta primer mix. MiXCR was run by TCRdb on the 5' RACE reads, yielding one entry per CDR3 protein. The sample contains about 650,000 distinct CDR3 sequences, 32% of which appear only once. Sequenced input: blood. The source of these receptors is a woman older than 75 in good health.

This clonotype was recorded at least ten times. Mismatch with germline at one junction end may stem from a read error. The chain uses TRBV5-1 and TRBJ1-2; TRBD1 matches at 8 bases. Germline-derived CDR1 and CDR2 are SGHRS and YFSETQ. CDR3 length equals 14 residues. CDR3 sequence (DNA): TGTGCCAGCTCAACCGGGACAGGCCTATACGGCTACACCTTC. Amino acids: CASSTGTGLYGYTF.

This clonotype has ten or more counts. This chain uses TRBV20-1 with TRBJ1-6; 9 bases are a match to TRBD1. The CDR3 is 17 residues long. Germline-derived CDR1 and CDR2 are DFQATT and SNEGSKA (reference sequence). Losses at the gene ends were 0 bases for V and 10 bases for J; bases not matched to a gene: 13. The CDR3 here is CSARDRQSGQGASPLHF. The CDR3 DNA follows: TGCAGTGCTAGAGATCGACAATCGGGACAGGGAGCCTCACCCCTCCACTTT.

This clonotype was counted a few times. This chain links TRBV3-1 with TRBJ2-5; TRBD1 agrees at 7 bases. V lost 2 bases to trimming and J lost 5 bases; unmatched junction nucleotides: 5. CDR1 is LGHDT and CDR2 is YNNKEL in the germline V gene (reference sequence). The CDR3 extends over 14 amino acids. CDR3 bases: TGTGCCAGCAGCCAATACAGGGGCGGCGAGACCCAGTACTTC. Its translation: CASSQYRGGETQYF.

This clonotype has ten or more counts. This chain uses TRBV7-2 with TRBJ2-1; perhaps TRBD2 as D (6 bases). Germline V gene lookup returns CDR1 SGHTA and CDR2 FQGNSA. The V end was cut by 5 bases, the J end by 5 bases, with 16 bases between. CDR3 length: 15 residues. The CDR3 is CASSRSDAGNNEQFF. In DNA, the CDR3 is TGTGCCAGCAGCCGTTCGGACGCGGGAAACAATGAGCAGTTCTTC.

This clonotype has at least ten counts. This chain links TRBV27 with TRBJ2-5, with 7 nucleotides matching TRBD2. This CDR3 is built from 13 residues. The germline V gene has CDR1 MNHEY and CDR2 SMNVEV (reference sequence). V was pared by 6 bases and J by 7 bases, with 8 bases of the junction left unmatched. Written as DNA, the CDR3 is TGTGCCAGCAGCCGGCCGGGGGGAGGGACCCAGTACTTC. It yields the protein CASSRPGGGTQYF.

The gene calls are TRBV20-1 and TRBJ1-6; the match to TRBD1 covers 8 bases. The V gene end was trimmed by 5 bases and the J gene end by 9 bases; junction bases not matched to a gene: 6. Germline assignment: CDR1 DFQATT and CDR2 SNEGSKA (reference sequence). The CDR3 sequence is 13 residues long. CDR3 sequence: CSAEPGGSSPLHF. CDR3 coding DNA: TGCAGTGCTGAGCCAGGGGGCAGTTCACCCCTCCACTTT.

This rearrangement joins TRBV20-1 to TRBJ2-5; tentative D call: TRBD1 (6 bases). The J call is uncertain, as TRBJ2-7 better fits the DNA end. The CDR3 is 12 residues long. Germline CDR1 is DFQATT and CDR2 is SNEGSKA (reference sequence). In nucleotides, the CDR3 is TGCAGTGCTAGAGAAGGGACAAACGAGCAGTACTTC. The encoded protein is CSAREGTNEQYF.

Comments on this clonotype: With a much larger clone just one base away, this may be a read error. CDR3: CASSQEIGTGSHNEQFF. CDR3 in DNA: TGTGCCAGCAGCCAAGAAATAGGGACAGGCTCCCACAATGAGCAGTTCTTC. This chain links TRBV3-1 with TRBJ2-1; TRBD1 matches at 8 bases. Germline V lookup: CDR1 LGHDT, CDR2 YNNKEL (reference sequence). The CDR3 totals 17 residues.

Notes on this clonotype: Being one base from a much bigger clone, this may be a read error. J is TRBJ2-4 and V is TRBV27; weak D call: TRBD1 (6 bases). The J call may be wrong; the DNA end is better matched by TRBJ2-7. The CDR3 totals 16 residues. CDR1 and CDR2 (germline): MNHEY, SMNVEV (reference sequence). Here the CDR3 reads CAKGLDRSGPTYEQYF. The CDR3 bases are TGTGCCAAGGGCCTCGACAGGTCTGGCCCGACCTACGAGCAGTACTTC.